These 25 T cell receptor beta chains were all obtained from the same sample, sequenced in a study of cytomegalovirus exposure and HLA in healthy donors. Primers: 60 Vbeta forward and 13 Jbeta reverse. Generated by immunoSEQ multiplex PCR, the TCRdb table keeps only in-frame clones and is missing some. The repertoire includes some 140,000 clones, roughly three quarters of them detected once, and over 2% sits in the top ten. The sample was PBMCs. Source of these receptors: a man aged 25 to 40 in good health and CMV-seronegative.

The chain links TRBV18 to TRBJ1-1, with D unclear. The CDR3 length is 13 residues. With 1 base removed from V and 2 bases from J, the gap between germline ends came to 5 bases. Germline CDR1 and CDR2: KGHSH and LQKENI. The CDR3 DNA is TGTGCCAGCTCACCACTTATCAACACTGAAGCTTTCTTT. Translation: CASSPLINTEAFF.

The rearrangement links TRBV9 to TRBJ1-2; 10 bases are shared with TRBD1. Germline V gene sequence: CDR1 SGDLS, CDR2 YYNGEE. Germline trimming cut 0 bases from V and 7 bases from J; bases unmatched to any gene: 9. The CDR3 runs 16 residues. The CDR3 sequence: CASSVGPPRQGAGYTF. DNA of the CDR3: TGTGCCAGCAGCGTAGGTCCCCCCCGACAGGGGGCTGGCTACACCTTC.

This clone was detected once. The chain has TRBV9 and TRBJ1-3; D ambiguous. V lost 0 bases to trimming and J lost 1 base, with 14 bases between them. The length of the CDR3 is 17 residues. CDR1 and CDR2 from the germline V gene are SGDLS and YYNGEE. The CDR3 loop reads CASSVDGQASSGNTIYF. The CDR3 nucleotides read TGTGCCAGCAGCGTAGATGGCCAGGCCTCATCTGGAAACACCATATATTTT.

To note about this clone: One end of the junction does not line up with germline, which may come from a read error. The chain carries TRBV14 and TRBJ1-2, with 7 bases identical to TRBD1. The CDR3 has 12 residues. The germline V gene encodes CDR1 SGHDN and CDR2 FVKESK. The CDR3 loop is CASSQAPTGRSF. In DNA form, the CDR3 reads TGTGCCAGCAGCCAAGCCCCGACAGGGAGAAGCTTC.

This clone was found a few times. CDR3 DNA: TGTGCCAGCATCCCCCTCGGCGGCGACAATGAGCAGTTCTTC. It encodes CASIPLGGDNEQFF. The chain links TRBV27 to TRBJ2-1; D remains unclear. V lost 7 bases to trimming and J lost 5 bases, with 15 bases between them. The CDR3 sequence is 14 residues long. CDR1 is MNHEY and CDR2 is SMNVEV in the germline V gene (reference sequence).

The rearrangement uses TRBV30 and TRBJ2-3, with a possible D match to TRBD2 (5 bases). V lost 0 bases and J 0 bases, leaving 10 bases between the germline ends. This CDR3 has 15 residues. CDR1 and CDR2 from the germline V gene are GTSNPN and SVGIG (reference sequence). CDR3 in DNA: TGTGCCTGGAGTGTTGGAGGAACGAGCACAGATACGCAGTATTTT. It yields the protein CAWSVGGTSTDTQYF.

This chain connects TRBV2 to TRBJ1-1; 9 nucleotides align to TRBD1. The germline V gene has CDR1 SNHLY and CDR2 FYNNEI. V lost 6 bases, J lost 1 base, and 6 bases stayed unmatched. The CDR3 is made up of 15 amino acids. The CDR3 DNA reads TGTGCCAGCAGGGAAACAGGGGGCTGGAACACTGAAGCTTTCTTT. Amino acids: CASRETGGWNTEAFF.

The V gene is TRBV9, the J gene TRBJ2-5; TRBD1 is a possible D gene (5 bases). Germline CDR1 SGDLS, CDR2 YYNGEE. The CDR3 loop spans 15 amino acids. Between the trimmed V and J ends, which lost 0 bases and 3 bases, there was a span of 12 bases. The CDR3 is CASSVAGRREETQYF. The CDR3 coding sequence is TGTGCCAGCAGCGTAGCTGGGCGCAGGGAAGAGACCCAGTACTTC.

V usage is TRBV28 and J usage is TRBJ2-2, with 11 bases matching TRBD1. This CDR3 contains 16 residues. V shed 4 bases and J 8 bases; nucleotides not matched to a gene: 9. The germline gives CDR1 MDHEN, CDR2 SYDVKM. CDR3 nucleotide sequence: TGTGCCAGCAGTTCACCCGGGACAGGGGGTAGAGGGGAGCTGTTTTTT. Translated: CASSSPGTGGRGELFF.

The chain links TRBV6-5 to TRBJ1-1; the D gene is possibly TRBD1 (5 bases). V lost 6 bases and J 3 bases, leaving 11 bases between the germline ends. The length of the CDR3 is 13 residues. Germline CDR1 reads MNHEY; CDR2 reads SVGAGI. The CDR3: CASSQGRDTEAFF. Written as DNA, the CDR3 is TGTGCCAGCAGCCAAGGCAGGGACACTGAAGCTTTCTTT.

The chain couples TRBV18 to TRBJ1-1; 11 bases map to TRBD1. From germline, CDR1 is KGHSH and CDR2 LQKENI. V was pared by 2 bases and J by 1 base, with 6 bases of the junction left unmatched. This CDR3 has 17 residues. CDR3 sequence (DNA): TGTGCCAGCTCACCAATTGGACAGGGGGCTGAGAACACTGAAGCTTTCTTT. Translation gives CASSPIGQGAENTEAFF.

This clone was detected only a few times. The rearrangement uses TRBV28 and TRBJ1-2; D is possibly TRBD1 (6 bases). Germline V gene data show CDR1 as MDHEN and CDR2 as SYDVKM. The V gene lost 4 bases and the J gene lost 7 bases, with 7 bases spanning the gap. The CDR3 totals 11 residues. CDR3 DNA sequence: TGTGCCAGCAGTTGGACAGCTGGCTACACCTTC. Protein: CASSWTAGYTF.

The V and J genes are TRBV11-3 and TRBJ2-2; D perhaps matches TRBD1 (5 bases). V was shortened by 4 bases and J by 1 base, with 10 bases between the two germline ends. The CDR3 extends over 15 amino acids. Germline values: CDR1 SGHNT, CDR2 YENEEA. The CDR3 DNA reads as TGTGCCAGCAGCTCTCACGGACAGAACACCGGGGAGCTGTTTTTT. Amino acids: CASSSHGQNTGELFF.

This rearrangement joins TRBV19 to TRBJ2-7; 8 bases align to TRBD1. The CDR3 loop spans 15 amino acids. V gave up 6 bases and J gave up 2 bases; unmatched junction bases: 9. From germline, CDR1 is LNHDA and CDR2 SQIVND (reference sequence). In DNA form, the CDR3 reads TGTGCCAGTAGGGCATGGCAGGGGGCACCCTACGAGCAGTACTTC. It specifies CASRAWQGAPYEQYF.

The V call is TRBV7-2, the J call TRBJ2-5; TRBD2 matches 9 bases. Germline V CDR1 and CDR2: SGHTA, FQGNSA. The CDR3 spans 15 residues. V dropped 4 bases and J dropped 0; count of bases not matched to a gene: 3. Written as DNA, the CDR3 is TGTGCCAGCAGCTGGGTAGCGGGAGACCAAGAGACCCAGTACTTC. This gives the protein CASSWVAGDQETQYF.

J is TRBJ2-1 and V is TRBV2, with D perhaps TRBD2 (5 bases). V was shortened by 4 bases and J by 6 bases, with 16 bases between the two germline ends. The CDR3 is 15 residues long. Per germline, CDR1 SNHLY and CDR2 FYNNEI. In nucleotides, the CDR3 is TGTGCCAGCAGTGCTTTAGCGCTTGGGCGCAATGAGCAGTTCTTC. This gives the protein CASSALALGRNEQFF.

This clone showed up just once. This chain joins TRBV15 and TRBJ2-1; D uncertain. CDR1 LNHNV and CDR2 YYDKDF come from the germline V gene (reference sequence). CDR3 length equals 12 residues. V was trimmed by 3 bases and J by 6 bases, leaving 6 bases between them. The chain's CDR3 is CATSRASNEQFF. The CDR3 DNA follows: TGTGCCACCAGCAGGGCCTCCAATGAGCAGTTCTTC.

V and J are TRBV6-5 and TRBJ2-3; weak D call: TRBD2 (6 bases). Trimming took off 7 bases at V and 3 bases at J, with 14 bases between the two ends. Per germline, CDR1 MNHEY and CDR2 SVGAGI. This CDR3 contains 14 residues. This chain's CDR3 is CASKRERSTDTQYF. DNA for the CDR3: TGTGCCAGCAAACGGGAGAGGTCGACAGATACGCAGTATTTT.

J is TRBJ1-4 and V is TRBV5-4, with a possible D match to TRBD1 (6 bases). Germline assignment: CDR1 SGHNT and CDR2 YYREEE (reference sequence). V was trimmed by 4 bases and J by 3 bases, leaving 16 bases between them. The CDR3 length is 16 residues. In DNA form, the CDR3 reads TGTGCCAGCAGCACCACAGGGATGGGGGCTAATGAAAAACTGTTTTTT. It is translated as CASSTTGMGANEKLFF.

The rearrangement uses TRBV19 and TRBJ1-2; D uncertain. Trimming removed 8 bases at V and 2 bases at J, with 12 bases between. This CDR3 has 13 residues. CDR1 is LNHDA, CDR2 SQIVND, per germline (reference sequence). As DNA, the CDR3 is TGTGCCAGTCGATCCGGGAAGAACTATGGCTACACCTTC. Its protein product is CASRSGKNYGYTF.

The V gene is TRBV6-5, the J gene TRBJ1-1; possibly TRBD1 for D (5 bases). The CDR3 extends over 13 amino acids. Trimming cost V 4 bases and J 10 bases, with 16 bases left between them. CDR1 MNHEY and CDR2 SVGAGI come from the germline V gene. CDR3 loop: CASSSGQRSRAFF. The CDR3, as DNA: TGTGCCAGCAGTTCAGGGCAACGATCCCGAGCTTTCTTT.

The chain recombines TRBV18 with TRBJ2-7; 8 positions match TRBD2. CDR3 length: 17 residues. CDR1 KGHSH and CDR2 LQKENI come from the germline V gene. J was trimmed by 5 bases and V by 2 bases; bases with no gene match: 14. CDR3 in DNA: TGTGCCAGCTCACCATTCACCGTGGGTAGCGGGGAGCACGAGCAGTACTTC. Protein sequence: CASSPFTVGSGEHEQYF.

The genes are TRBV28 and TRBJ1-2; 8 bases match TRBD1. The CDR3 has 15 amino acids. Germline values: CDR1 MDHEN, CDR2 SYDVKM. V lost 3 bases, J lost 4 bases, and 7 bases stayed unmatched. CDR3 sequence reads: CASSLTGDFSYGYTF. The CDR3 DNA is TGTGCCAGCAGTTTGACAGGGGATTTCTCCTATGGCTACACCTTC.

The CDR3 region is CASSTGGYEQYF. The CDR3 nucleotides are TGTGCCAGTAGTACAGGGGGTTACGAGCAGTACTTC. The chain uses TRBV19 and TRBJ2-7; 7 bases are shared with TRBD1. With 4 bases clipped from V and 4 bases from J, the junction kept 1 base outside the gene matches. This CDR3 contains 12 residues. The germline V gene has CDR1 LNHDA and CDR2 SQIVND (reference sequence).

The chain is built from TRBV4-1 and TRBJ1-5, with 7 positions matching TRBD1. Germline loops: CDR1 MGHRA, CDR2 YSYEKL. With 0 bases clipped from V and 6 bases from J, the junction kept 8 bases outside the gene matches. The length of the CDR3 is 16 residues. DNA for the CDR3: TGCGCCAGCAGCCAAGATCAACACAGGGGTTTTCAGCCCCAGCATTTT. Residues: CASSQDQHRGFQPQHF.